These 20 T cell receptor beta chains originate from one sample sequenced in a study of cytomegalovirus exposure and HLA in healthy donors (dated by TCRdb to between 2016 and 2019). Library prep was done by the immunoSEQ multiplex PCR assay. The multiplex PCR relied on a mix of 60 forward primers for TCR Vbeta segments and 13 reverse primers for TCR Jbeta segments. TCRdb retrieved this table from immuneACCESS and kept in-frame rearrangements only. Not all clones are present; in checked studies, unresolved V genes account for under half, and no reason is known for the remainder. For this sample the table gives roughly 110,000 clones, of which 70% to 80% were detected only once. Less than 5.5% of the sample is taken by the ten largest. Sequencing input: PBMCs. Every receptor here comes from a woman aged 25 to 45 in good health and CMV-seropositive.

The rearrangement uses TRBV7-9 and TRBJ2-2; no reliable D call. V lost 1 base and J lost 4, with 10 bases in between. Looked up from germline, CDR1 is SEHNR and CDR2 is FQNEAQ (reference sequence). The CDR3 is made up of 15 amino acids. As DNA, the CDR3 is TGTGCCAGCAGCTTAGTTGACATAACCACCGGGGAGCTGTTTTTT. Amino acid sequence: CASSLVDITTGELFF. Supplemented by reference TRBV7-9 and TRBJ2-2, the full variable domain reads DTGVSQNPRHKITKRGQNVTFRCDPISEHNRLYWYRQTLGQGPEFLTYFQNEAQLEKSRLLSDRFSAERPKGSFSTLEIQRTEQGDSAMYLCASSLVDITTGELFFGEGSRLTVL.

Here the CDR3 reads CASSFFAGQGLTGELFF. DNA of the CDR3: TGTGCCAGCAGCTTTTTTGCGGGACAGGGTCTCACCGGGGAGCTGTTTTTT. This chain links TRBV7-3 with TRBJ2-2, with TRBD1 matching over 9 bases. V lost 3 bases and J lost 4; bases outside the gene matches: 9. The CDR3 has 17 amino acids. Germline CDR1 reads SGHTA; CDR2 reads FQGTGA.

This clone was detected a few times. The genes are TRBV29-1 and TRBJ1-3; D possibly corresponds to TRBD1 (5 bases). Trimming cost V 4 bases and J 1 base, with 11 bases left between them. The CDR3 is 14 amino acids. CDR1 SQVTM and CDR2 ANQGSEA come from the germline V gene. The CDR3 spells CSVGGGSSGNTIYF. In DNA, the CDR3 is TGCAGCGTTGGGGGGGGTTCGTCTGGAAACACCATATATTTT.

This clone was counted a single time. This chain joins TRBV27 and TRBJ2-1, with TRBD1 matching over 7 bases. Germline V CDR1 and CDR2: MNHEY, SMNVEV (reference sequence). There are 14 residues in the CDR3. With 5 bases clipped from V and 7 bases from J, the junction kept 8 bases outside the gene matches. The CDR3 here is CASSDRVQGNEQFF. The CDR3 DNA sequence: TGTGCCAGCAGTGACAGGGTTCAGGGGAATGAGCAGTTCTTC.

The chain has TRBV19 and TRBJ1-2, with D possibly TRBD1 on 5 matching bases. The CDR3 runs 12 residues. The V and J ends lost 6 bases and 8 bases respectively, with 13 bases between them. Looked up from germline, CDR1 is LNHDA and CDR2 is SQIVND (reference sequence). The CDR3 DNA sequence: TGTGCCAGTAGCCTCGGGGGTACAGGCTACACCTTC. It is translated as CASSLGGTGYTF.

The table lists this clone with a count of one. The CDR3: CASSPLLGRQGSYEQYF. CDR3 bases: TGTGCCAGCAGCCCTCTTTTAGGGCGACAGGGTTCCTACGAGCAGTACTTC. This sequence joins TRBV27 and TRBJ2-7; 7 nucleotides line up with TRBD1. After removal of 6 bases from V and 1 base from J, the junction contained 15 bases not matched to a gene. This CDR3 region has 17 residues. CDR1 MNHEY and CDR2 SMNVEV come from the germline V gene (reference sequence).

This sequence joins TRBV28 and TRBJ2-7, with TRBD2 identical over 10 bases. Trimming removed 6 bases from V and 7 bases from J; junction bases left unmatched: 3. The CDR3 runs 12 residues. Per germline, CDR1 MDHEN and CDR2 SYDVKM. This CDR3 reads CASSQLAGEQYF. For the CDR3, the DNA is TGTGCCAGCAGCCAACTAGCGGGGGAGCAGTACTTC.

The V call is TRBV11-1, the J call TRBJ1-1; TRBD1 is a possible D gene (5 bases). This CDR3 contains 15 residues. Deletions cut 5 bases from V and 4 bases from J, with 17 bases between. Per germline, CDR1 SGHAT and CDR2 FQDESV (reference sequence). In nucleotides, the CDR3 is TGTGCCAGCAGCCCTGGGGGAGGAGGGATCACTGAAGCTTTCTTT. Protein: CASSPGGGGITEAFF.

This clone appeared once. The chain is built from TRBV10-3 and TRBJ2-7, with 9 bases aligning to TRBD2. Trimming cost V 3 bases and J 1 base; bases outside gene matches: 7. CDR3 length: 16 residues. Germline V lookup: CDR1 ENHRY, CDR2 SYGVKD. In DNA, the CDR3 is TGTGCCATCAGTGAATCGGGGAGCGGGAGGTCCTACGAGCAGTACTTC. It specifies CAISESGSGRSYEQYF.

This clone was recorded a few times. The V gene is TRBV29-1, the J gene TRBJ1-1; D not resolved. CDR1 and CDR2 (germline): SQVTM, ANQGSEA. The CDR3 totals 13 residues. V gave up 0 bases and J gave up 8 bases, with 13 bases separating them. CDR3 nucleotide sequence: TGCAGCGTTGAAGACACTTGGGCTGAGGAAGCTTTCTTT. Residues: CSVEDTWAEEAFF.

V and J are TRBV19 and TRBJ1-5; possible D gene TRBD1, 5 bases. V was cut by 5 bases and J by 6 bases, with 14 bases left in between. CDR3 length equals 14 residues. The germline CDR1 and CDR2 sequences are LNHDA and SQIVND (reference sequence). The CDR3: CASSPRQLGQPQHF. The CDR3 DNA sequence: TGTGCCAGTAGTCCACGACAGTTGGGTCAGCCCCAGCATTTT.

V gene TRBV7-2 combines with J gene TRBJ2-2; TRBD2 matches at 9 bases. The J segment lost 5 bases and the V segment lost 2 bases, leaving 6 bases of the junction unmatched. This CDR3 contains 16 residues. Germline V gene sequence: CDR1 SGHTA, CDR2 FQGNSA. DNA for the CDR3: TGTGCCAGCAGCTTATCTAGCGGGATCAGAACCGGGGAGCTGTTTTTT. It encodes CASSLSSGIRTGELFF.

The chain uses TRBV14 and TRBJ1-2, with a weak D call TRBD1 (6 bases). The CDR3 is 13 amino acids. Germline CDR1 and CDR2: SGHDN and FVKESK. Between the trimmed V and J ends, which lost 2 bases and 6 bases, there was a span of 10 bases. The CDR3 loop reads CASSQQGLNGYTF. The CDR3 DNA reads TGTGCCAGCAGCCAACAGGGGTTAAATGGCTACACCTTC.

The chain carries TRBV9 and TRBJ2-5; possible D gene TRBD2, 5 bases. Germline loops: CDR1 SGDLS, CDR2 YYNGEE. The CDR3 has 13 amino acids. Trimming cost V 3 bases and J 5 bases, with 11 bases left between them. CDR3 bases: TGTGCCAGCAGCGCAACTAGTTATGAGACCCAGTACTTC. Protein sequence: CASSATSYETQYF.

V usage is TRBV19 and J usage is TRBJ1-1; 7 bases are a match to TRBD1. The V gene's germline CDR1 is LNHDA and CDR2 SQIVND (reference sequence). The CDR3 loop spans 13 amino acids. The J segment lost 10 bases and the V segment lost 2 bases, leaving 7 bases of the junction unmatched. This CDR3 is CASSIWQGVGAFF. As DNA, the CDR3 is TGTGCCAGTAGTATATGGCAGGGGGTCGGAGCTTTCTTT.

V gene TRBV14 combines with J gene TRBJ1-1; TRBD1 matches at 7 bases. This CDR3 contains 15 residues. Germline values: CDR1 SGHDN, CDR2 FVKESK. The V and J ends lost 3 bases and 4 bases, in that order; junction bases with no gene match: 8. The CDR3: CASSHAGTVFTEAFF. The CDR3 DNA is TGTGCCAGCAGCCACGCCGGGACAGTATTCACTGAAGCTTTCTTT.

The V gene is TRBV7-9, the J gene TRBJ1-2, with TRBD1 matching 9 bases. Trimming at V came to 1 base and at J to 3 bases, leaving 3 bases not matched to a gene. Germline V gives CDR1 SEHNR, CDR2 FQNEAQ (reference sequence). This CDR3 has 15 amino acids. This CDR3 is CASSLGGQGHYGYTF. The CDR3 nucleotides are TGTGCCAGCAGCTTAGGGGGACAGGGACACTATGGCTACACCTTC.

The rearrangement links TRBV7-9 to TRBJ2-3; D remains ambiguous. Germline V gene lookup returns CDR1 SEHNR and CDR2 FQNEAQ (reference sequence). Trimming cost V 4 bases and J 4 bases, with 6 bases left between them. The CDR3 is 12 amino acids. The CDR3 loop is CASSSVADTQYF. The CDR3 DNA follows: TGTGCCAGCAGCTCCGTAGCAGATACGCAGTATTTT.

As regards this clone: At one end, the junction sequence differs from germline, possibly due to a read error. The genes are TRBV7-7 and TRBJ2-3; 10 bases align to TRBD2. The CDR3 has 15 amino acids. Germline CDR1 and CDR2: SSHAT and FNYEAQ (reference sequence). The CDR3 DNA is TGTGCTAGCAGCTTAGGACTAGCGGGCACAGATACGCAGTATTTT. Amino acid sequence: CASSLGLAGTDTQYF. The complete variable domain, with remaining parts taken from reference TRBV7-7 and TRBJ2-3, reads GAGVSQSPRYKVTKRGQDVTLRCDPISSHATLYWYQQALGQGPEFLTYFNYEAQPDKSGLPSDRFSAERPEGSISTLTIQRTEQRDSAMYRCASSLGLAGTDTQYFGPGTRLTVL.

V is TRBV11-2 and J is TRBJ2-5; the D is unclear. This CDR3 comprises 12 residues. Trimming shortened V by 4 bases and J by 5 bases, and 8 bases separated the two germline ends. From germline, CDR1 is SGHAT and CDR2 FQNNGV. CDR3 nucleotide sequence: TGTGCCAGCAGCTACCTCGGGGAGACCCAGTACTTC. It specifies CASSYLGETQYF.